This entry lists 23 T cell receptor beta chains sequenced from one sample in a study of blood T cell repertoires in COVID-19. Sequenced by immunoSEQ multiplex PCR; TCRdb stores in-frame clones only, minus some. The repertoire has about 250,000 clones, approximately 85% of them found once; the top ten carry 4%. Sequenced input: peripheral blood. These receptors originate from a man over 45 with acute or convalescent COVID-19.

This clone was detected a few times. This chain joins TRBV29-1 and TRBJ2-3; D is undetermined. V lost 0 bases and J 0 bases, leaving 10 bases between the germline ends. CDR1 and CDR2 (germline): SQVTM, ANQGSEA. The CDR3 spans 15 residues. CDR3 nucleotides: TGCAGCGTTGAAGAGTTAGATACTAGCACAGATACGCAGTATTTT. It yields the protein CSVEELDTSTDTQYF.

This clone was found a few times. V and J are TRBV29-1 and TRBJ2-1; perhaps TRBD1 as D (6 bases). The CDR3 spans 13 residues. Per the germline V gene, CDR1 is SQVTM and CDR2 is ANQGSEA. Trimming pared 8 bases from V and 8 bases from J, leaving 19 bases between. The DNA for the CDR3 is TGCAGCACCCGCCCCAGGGGTAGCGATGAGCAGTTCTTC. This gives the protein CSTRPRGSDEQFF.

The CDR3 DNA follows: TGTGCCAGCAGCTTGGCCGGGACAGGGCGGAGGACTGAAGCTTTCTTT. It codes for CASSLAGTGRRTEAFF. This sequence joins TRBV5-6 and TRBJ1-1, with TRBD1 identical over 9 bases. Germline V lookup: CDR1 SGHDT, CDR2 YYEEEE. CDR3 length: 16 amino acids. V was pared by 0 bases and J by 5 bases, with 8 bases of the junction left unmatched.

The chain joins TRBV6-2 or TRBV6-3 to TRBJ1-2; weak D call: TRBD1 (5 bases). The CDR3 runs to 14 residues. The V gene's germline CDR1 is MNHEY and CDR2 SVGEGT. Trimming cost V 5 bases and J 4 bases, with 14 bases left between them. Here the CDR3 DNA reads TGTGCCAGCAGTCACTATGACAGCCTCTATGGCTACACCTTC. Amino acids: CASSHYDSLYGYTF.

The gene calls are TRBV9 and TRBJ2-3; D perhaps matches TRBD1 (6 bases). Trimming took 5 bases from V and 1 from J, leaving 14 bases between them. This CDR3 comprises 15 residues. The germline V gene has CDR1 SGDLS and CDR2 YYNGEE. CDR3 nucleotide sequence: TGTGCCAGCAGTCCGGGACACGGACGCACAGATACGCAGTATTTT. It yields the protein CASSPGHGRTDTQYF. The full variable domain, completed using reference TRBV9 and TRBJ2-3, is DSGVTQTPKHLITATGQRVTLRCSPRSGDLSVYWYQQSLDQGLQFLIQYYNGEERAKGNILERFSAQQFPDLHSELNLSSLELGDSALYFCASSPGHGRTDTQYFGPGTRLTVL.

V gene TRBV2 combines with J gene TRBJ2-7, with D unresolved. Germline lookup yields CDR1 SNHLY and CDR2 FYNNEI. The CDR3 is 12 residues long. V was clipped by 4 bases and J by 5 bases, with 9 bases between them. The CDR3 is CASSVVVNEQYF. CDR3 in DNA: TGTGCCAGCAGTGTTGTAGTCAACGAGCAGTACTTC.

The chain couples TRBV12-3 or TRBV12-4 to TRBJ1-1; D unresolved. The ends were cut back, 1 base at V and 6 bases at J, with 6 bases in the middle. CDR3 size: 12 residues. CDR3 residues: CASSLVSAEAFF. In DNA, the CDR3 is TGTGCCAGCAGTTTAGTTTCAGCTGAAGCTTTCTTT.

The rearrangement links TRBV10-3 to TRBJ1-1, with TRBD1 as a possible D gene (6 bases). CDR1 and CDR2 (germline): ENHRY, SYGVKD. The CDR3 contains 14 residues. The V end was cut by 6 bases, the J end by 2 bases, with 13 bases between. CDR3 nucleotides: TGTGCCATCAGAGTACAGGGCACCAACACTGAAGCTTTCTTT. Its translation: CAIRVQGTNTEAFF.

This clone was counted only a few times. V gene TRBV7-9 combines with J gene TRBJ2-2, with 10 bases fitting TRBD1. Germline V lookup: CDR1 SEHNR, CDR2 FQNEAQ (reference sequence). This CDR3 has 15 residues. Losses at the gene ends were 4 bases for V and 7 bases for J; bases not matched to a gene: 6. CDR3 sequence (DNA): TGTGCCAGCAGCTGGACAGGGGGATACGACGGGGAGCTGTTTTTT. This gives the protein CASSWTGGYDGELFF.

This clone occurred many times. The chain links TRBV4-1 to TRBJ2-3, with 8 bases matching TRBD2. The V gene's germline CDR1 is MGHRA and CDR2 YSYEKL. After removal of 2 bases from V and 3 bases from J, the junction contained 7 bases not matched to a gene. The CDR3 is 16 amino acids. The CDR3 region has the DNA TGCGCCAGCAGCCAACAAGCAGCGGGAGCAACAGATACGCAGTATTTT. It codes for CASSQQAAGATDTQYF.

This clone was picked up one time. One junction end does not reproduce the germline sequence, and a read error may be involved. For the CDR3, the DNA is TGTGCTAGCAGCCAGACGGGTGCAGGGGGTCCAGATACGCAGTATTTT. Protein sequence: CASSQTGAGGPDTQYF. The rearrangement links TRBV7-7 to TRBJ2-3, with 7 bases that match TRBD1. Per the germline V gene, CDR1 is SSHAT and CDR2 is FNYEAQ (reference sequence). The CDR3 is 16 residues long.

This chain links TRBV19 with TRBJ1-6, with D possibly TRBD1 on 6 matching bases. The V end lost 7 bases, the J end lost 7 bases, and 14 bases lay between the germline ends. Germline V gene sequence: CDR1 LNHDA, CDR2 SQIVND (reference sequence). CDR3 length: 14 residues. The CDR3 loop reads CASTIRDTNSPLHF. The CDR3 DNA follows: TGTGCCAGTACCATCCGGGACACCAATTCACCCCTCCACTTT.

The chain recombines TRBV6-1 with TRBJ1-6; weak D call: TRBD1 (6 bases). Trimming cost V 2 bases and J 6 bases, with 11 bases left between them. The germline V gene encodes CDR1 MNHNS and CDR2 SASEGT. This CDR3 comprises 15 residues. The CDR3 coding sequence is TGTGCCAGCAGTGAATTGGGACACTTTAATTCACCCCTCCACTTT. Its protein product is CASSELGHFNSPLHF.

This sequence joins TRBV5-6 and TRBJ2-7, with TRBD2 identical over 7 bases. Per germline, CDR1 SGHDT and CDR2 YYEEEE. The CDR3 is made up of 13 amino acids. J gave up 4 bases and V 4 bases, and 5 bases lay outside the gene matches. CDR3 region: CASSERDGYEQYF. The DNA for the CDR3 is TGTGCCAGCAGCGAGCGGGACGGTTACGAGCAGTACTTC.

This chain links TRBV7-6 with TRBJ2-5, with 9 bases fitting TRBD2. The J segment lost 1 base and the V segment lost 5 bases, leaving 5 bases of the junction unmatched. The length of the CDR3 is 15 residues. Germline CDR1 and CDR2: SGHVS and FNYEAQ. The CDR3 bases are TGTGCCAGCAGCCCGAAGCGGGAGGTCCAAGAGACCCAGTACTTC. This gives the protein CASSPKREVQETQYF.

The DNA of the CDR3 is TGTGCCAGCTCATCCCTGAGCGGGAGAGGGTACGAGCAGTACTTC. As protein: CASSSLSGRGYEQYF. The chain carries TRBV18 and TRBJ2-7; 8 nucleotides match TRBD2. This CDR3 has 15 residues. Germline lookup yields CDR1 KGHSH and CDR2 LQKENI. Trimming at V came to 5 bases and at J to 4 bases, leaving 10 bases not matched to a gene.

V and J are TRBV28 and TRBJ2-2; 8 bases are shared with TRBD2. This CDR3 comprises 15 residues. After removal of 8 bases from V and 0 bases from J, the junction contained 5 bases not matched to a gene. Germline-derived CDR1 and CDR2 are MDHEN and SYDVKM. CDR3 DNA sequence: TGTGCCAGCCTTACTAGCGGAACGAACACCGGGGAGCTGTTTTTT. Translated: CASLTSGTNTGELFF.

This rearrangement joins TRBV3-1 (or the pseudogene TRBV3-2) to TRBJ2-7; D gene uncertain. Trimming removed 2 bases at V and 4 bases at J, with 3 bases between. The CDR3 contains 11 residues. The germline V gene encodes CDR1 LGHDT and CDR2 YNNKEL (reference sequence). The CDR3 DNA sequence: TGTGCCAGCAGCCAATCGTACGAGCAGTACTTC. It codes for CASSQSYEQYF.

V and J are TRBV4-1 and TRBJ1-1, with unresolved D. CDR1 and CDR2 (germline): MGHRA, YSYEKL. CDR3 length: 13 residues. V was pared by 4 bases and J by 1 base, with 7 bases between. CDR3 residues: CASSRDSNTEAFF. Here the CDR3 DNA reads TGCGCCAGCAGCCGTGACTCGAACACTGAAGCTTTCTTT.

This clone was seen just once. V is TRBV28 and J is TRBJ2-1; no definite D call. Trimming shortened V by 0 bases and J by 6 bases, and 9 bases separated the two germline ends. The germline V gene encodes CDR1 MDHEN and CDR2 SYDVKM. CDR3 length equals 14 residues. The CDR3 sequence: CASSLWKRSNEQFF. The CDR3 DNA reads TGTGCCAGCAGTTTATGGAAGAGGTCCAATGAGCAGTTCTTC.

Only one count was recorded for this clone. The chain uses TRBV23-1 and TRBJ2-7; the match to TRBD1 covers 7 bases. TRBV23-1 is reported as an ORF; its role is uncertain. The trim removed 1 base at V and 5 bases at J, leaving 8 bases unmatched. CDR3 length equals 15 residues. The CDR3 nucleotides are TGCGCCAGCAGTCAATGGGGCAGGGGGATCAACGAGCAGTACTTC. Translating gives CASSQWGRGINEQYF.

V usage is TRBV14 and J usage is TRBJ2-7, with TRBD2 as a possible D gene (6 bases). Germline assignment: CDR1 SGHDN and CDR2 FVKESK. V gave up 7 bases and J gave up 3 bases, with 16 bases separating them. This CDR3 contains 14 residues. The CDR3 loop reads CASTRDGANYEQYF. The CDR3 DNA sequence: TGTGCCAGCACGCGGGATGGGGCAAACTACGAGCAGTACTTC.

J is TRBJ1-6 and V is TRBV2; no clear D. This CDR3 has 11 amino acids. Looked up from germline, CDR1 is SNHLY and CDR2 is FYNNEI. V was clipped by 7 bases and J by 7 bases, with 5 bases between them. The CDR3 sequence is CASTGNSPLHF. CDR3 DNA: TGTGCCAGCACGGGAAATTCACCCCTCCACTTT.